This TCR beta chain was sequenced during a study of cytomegalovirus exposure and HLA in healthy donors. The primer mix had 60 Vbeta and 13 Jbeta primers. Clones were read by immunoSEQ multiplex PCR, and TCRdb kept only the in-frame ones, dropping some. The sample includes 150,000 to 200,000 clones, approximately 79% of them seen just once. The germline gives CDR1 SGHNT, CDR2 YENEEA. V shed 5 bases and J 8 bases; nucleotides not matched to a gene: 6. This CDR3 region has 14 residues. Sequenced: PBMCs. The chain carries TRBV11-3 and TRBJ2-1; TRBD2 aligns across 10 bases. The sequence derives from a man in his forties or fifties in good health and CMV-seropositive. The CDR3, as DNA: TGTGCCAGCAGCCGGGGACTAGCGCTCGATGAGCAGTTCTTC. This gives the protein CASSRGLALDEQFF.